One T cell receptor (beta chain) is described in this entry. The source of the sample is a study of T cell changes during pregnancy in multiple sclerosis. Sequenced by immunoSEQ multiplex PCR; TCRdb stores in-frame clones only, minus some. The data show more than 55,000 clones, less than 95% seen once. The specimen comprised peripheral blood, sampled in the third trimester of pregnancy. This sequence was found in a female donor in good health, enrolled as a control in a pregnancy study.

The CDR3 DNA reads TGTGCCAGCAGCTTCATGACAGGCTACAATGAGCAGTTCTTC. This codes for CASSFMTGYNEQFF. V gene TRBV13 combines with J gene TRBJ2-1, with a tentative D call TRBD1 (6 bases). Germline CDR1 reads PRHDT; CDR2 reads FYEKMQ (reference sequence). CDR3 length: 14 amino acids. Trimming took 3 bases from V and 3 from J, leaving 9 bases between them.